The text below deals with one TCR beta chain. The sample originates from a study of blood T cell repertoires in COVID-19. In the study overall: The United States, Italy and Spain supplied acute and convalescent COVID-19 samples. PBMCs, B-cell-depleted T cells, or T cells provided the cDNA or gDNA that made up the material.

CDR1 and CDR2 from the germline V gene are SGHNT and YYREEE (reference sequence). This CDR3 comprises 14 residues. Trimming took 0 bases from V and 8 from J, leaving 9 bases between them. Study processing details: How many nucleated cells were present was estimated from reference gene primer amplification. Sequencing was performed with immunoSEQ multiplex PCR; in TCRdb, only in-frame clones are kept and a portion is missing. D and trimming were read from the DNA, whereas the V and J calls and clone size are those reported in that table. The sample consists of some 150,000 clones, more than 70% of them appearing once.

The receptor's source is a man in his 60s with active or convalescent COVID-19. Sequencing was carried out using peripheral blood. The chain couples TRBV5-4 to TRBJ1-6; D might be TRBD1 (5 bases). The CDR3 here is CASSLGGSDSPLHF. In nucleotides, the CDR3 is TGTGCCAGCAGCTTGGGGGGCTCTGATTCACCCCTCCACTTT.